This TCR beta chain is drawn from a study of blood T cell repertoires in COVID-19. About the research overall: From the United States, Italy and Spain came samples of acute and convalescent COVID-19. PBMCs, B-cell-depleted T cells, or T cells provided the cDNA or gDNA that made up the material.

How the authors handled the data: Nucleated cell number was recorded as an estimate derived from reference gene primer amplification. Clones were read by immunoSEQ multiplex PCR, and TCRdb kept only the in-frame ones, dropping some. V, J and clone size reflect that table, while D and trimming were determined from the DNA. The sample has fewer than 350,000 clones, about 86% seen once. Those enrolled in Seattle joined during active infection and were followed longitudinally afterward. V lost 4 bases, J lost 4 bases, and 8 bases stayed unmatched. Germline V gene sequence: CDR1 SGHAT, CDR2 FQNNGV. CDR3 length: 15 residues.

Sample: peripheral blood. V is TRBV11-2 and J is TRBJ1-2; 8 bases are a match to TRBD1. The TCR comes from a woman aged 25 to 39 with COVID-19, enrolled during active disease. The chain's CDR3 is CASSSTTDRVYGYTF. The CDR3 nucleotides read TGTGCCAGCAGCTCAACTACGGACAGGGTCTATGGCTACACCTTC.